The sequence of this T cell receptor beta chain was determined in a study of glioma-infiltrating T cells. About this clonotype: Compared with germline, one end of the junction differs, possibly owing to a read error.

This CDR3 is built from 15 residues. Germline V gives CDR1 MNHEY, CDR2 SVGEGT. Using RNA template, CDR3s of TCR alpha and beta were amplified with iRepertoire arm-PCR. A single record per CDR3 protein comes from TCRdb applying MiXCR to the multiplex PCR reads. The sample carries around 140,000 distinct CDR3 sequences, 35% to 50% recorded once. The chain employs TRBV6-2 or TRBV6-3 and TRBJ2-3; 11 bases map to TRBD1. The origin of this receptor is a human donor with low-grade glioma or glioblastoma, undergoing nonglioma brain surgery, or in good health (not recorded which). Sequences were obtained from glioma tissue, nonneoplastic brain tissue, or PBMCs (not recorded which). CDR3 in amino acids: CVSSPGQGATDTQYF. The CDR3, as DNA: TGTGTCAGCAGTCCCGGACAGGGGGCAACAGATACGCAGTATTTT.